This section outlines one T cell receptor (beta chain) sequence together with its context. Its target is not known. The PCR ran on 60 Vbeta and 13 Jbeta primers. This table comes from immunoSEQ multiplex PCR, and its TCRdb copy is limited to in-frame clones, with some not included. In the table there are around 150,000 clones, approximately 57% of which are singletons. Germline assignment: CDR1 SGHTA and CDR2 FQGNSA. V gave up 5 bases and J gave up 13 bases, with 15 bases separating them. The CDR3 extends over 12 amino acids. This sample is drawn from a study of cytomegalovirus exposure and HLA in healthy donors. In the study overall: In an early release, HLA-typed donors contributed some 88 million unique TCR sequences.

Whole-study results and caveats: Per a later analysis, HLA-associated TCR beta chains showed more clonal expansion than other, equally common TCR beta chains.

This sequence originates from a male donor in good health and CMV-seronegative. Sequences were obtained from PBMCs. This chain links TRBV7-2 with TRBJ2-1, with D maybe TRBD2 (7 bases). The chain's CDR3 is CASSPSWGGQFF. CDR3 DNA sequence: TGTGCCAGCAGCCCATCCTGGGGGGGCCAGTTCTTC.